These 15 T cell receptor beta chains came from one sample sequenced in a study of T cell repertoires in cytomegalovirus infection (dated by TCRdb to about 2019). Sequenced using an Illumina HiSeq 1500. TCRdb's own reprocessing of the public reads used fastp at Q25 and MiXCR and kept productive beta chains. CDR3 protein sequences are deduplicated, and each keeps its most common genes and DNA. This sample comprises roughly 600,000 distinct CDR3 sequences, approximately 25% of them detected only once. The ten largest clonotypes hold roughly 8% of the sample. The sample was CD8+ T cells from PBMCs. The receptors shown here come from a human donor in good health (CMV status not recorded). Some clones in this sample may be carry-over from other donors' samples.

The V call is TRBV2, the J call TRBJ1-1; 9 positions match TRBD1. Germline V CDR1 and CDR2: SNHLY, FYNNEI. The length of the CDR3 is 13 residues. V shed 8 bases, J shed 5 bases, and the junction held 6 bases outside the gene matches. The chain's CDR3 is CASEYRGHTEAFF. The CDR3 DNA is TGTGCCAGCGAGTACAGGGGGCATACTGAAGCTTTCTTT.

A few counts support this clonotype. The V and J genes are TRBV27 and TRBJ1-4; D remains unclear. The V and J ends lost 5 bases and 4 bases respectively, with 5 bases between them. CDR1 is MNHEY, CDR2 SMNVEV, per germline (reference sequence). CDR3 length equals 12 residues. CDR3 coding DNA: TGTGCCAGCAGTGGGGTTAATGAAAAACTGTTTTTT. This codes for CASSGVNEKLFF.

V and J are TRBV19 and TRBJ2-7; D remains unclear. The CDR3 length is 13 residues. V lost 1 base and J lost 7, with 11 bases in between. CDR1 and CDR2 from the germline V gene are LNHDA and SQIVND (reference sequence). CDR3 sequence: CASSIGGPGEQYF. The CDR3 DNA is TGTGCCAGTAGTATAGGGGGTCCCGGGGAGCAGTACTTC.

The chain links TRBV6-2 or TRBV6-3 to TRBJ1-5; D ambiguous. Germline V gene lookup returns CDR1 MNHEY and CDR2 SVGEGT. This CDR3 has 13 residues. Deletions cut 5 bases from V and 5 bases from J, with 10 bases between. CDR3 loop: CASSKDGYQPQHF. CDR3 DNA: TGTGCCAGCAGTAAGGACGGTTATCAGCCCCAGCATTTT.

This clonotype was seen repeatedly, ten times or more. This chain's CDR3 is CASSIGTSGGSYNEQFF. DNA of the CDR3: TGTGCCAGCAGTATCGGGACTAGCGGGGGTTCCTACAATGAGCAGTTCTTC. V usage is TRBV28 and J usage is TRBJ2-1, with TRBD2 matching over 14 bases. The CDR3 runs 17 residues. The germline V gene encodes CDR1 MDHEN and CDR2 SYDVKM. With V trimmed by 5 bases and J by 1 base, 4 bases remained unmatched.

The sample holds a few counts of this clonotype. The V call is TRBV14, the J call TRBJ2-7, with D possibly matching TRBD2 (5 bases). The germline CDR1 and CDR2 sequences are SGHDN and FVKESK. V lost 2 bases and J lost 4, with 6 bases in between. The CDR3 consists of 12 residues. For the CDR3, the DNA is TGTGCCAGCAGCCAATGGAGGTACGAGCAGTACGTC. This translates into CASSQWRYEQYV.

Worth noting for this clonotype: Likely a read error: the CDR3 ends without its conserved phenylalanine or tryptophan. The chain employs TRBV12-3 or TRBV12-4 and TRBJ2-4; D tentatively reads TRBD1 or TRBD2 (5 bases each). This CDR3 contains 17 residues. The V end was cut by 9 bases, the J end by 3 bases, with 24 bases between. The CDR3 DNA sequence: TGTGCCAGTTCTTGGGGCCGGGCCGGAGGAAACAAAAACATTCAGTACTCC. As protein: CASSWGRAGGNKNIQYS.

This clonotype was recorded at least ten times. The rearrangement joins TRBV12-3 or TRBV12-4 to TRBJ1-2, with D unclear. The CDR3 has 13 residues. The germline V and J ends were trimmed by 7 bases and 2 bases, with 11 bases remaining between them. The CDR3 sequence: CASTISVNYGYTF. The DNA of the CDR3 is TGTGCCAGCACCATCTCGGTGAACTATGGCTACACCTTC.

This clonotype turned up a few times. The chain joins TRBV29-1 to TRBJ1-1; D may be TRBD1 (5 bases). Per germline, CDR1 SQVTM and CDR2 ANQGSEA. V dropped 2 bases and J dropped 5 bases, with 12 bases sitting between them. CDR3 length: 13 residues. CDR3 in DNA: TGCAGCGTTGAACTTGGGGCTTTAACTGAAGCTTTCTTT. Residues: CSVELGALTEAFF.

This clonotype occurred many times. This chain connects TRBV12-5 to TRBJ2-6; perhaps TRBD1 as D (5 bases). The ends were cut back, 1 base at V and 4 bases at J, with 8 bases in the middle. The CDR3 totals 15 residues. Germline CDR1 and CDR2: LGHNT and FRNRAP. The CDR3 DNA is TGTGCTAGTGGTTTGGAAGGGGCAGGGGCCAACGTCCTGACTTTC. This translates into CASGLEGAGANVLTF. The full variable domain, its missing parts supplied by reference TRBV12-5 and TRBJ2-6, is DARVTQTPRHKVTEMGQEVTMRCQPILGHNTVFWYRQTMMQGLELLAYFRNRAPLDDSGMPKDRFSAEMPDATLATLKIQPSEPRDSAVYFCASGLEGAGANVLTFGAGSRLTVL.

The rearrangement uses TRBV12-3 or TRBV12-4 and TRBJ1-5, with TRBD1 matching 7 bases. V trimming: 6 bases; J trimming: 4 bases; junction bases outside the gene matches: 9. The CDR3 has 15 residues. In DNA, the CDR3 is TGTGCCAGCAGCGGACGGGACAGCCTAAATCAGCCCCAGCATTTT. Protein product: CASSGRDSLNQPQHF.

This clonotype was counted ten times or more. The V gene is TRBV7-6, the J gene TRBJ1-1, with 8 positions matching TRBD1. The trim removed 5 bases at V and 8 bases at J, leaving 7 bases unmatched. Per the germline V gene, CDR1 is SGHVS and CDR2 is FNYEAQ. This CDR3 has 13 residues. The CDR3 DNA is TGTGCCAGCAGCGGCACAGGGGGAAGAGAAGCTTTCTTT. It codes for CASSGTGGREAFF.

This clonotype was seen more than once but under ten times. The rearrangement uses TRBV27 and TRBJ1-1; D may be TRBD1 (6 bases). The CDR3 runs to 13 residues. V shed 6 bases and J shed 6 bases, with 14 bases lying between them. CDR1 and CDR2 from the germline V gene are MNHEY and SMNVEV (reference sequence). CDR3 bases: TGTGCCAGCAGCAAACCTAGGACAGCTGAAGCTTTCTTT. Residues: CASSKPRTAEAFF.

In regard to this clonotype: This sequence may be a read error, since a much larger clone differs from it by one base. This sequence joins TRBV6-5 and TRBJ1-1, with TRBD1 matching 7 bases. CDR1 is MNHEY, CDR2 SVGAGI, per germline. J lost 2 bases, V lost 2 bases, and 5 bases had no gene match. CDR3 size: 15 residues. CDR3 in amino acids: CASSYPGQINTEAFF. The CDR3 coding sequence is TGTGCCAGCAGTTACCCGGGACAGATTAACACTGAAGCTTTCTTT.

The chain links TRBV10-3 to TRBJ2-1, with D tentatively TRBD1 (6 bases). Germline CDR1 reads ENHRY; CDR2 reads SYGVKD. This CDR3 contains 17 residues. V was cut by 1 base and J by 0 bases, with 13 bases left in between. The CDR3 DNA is TGTGCCATCAGTGAGTTGCAAAGGGGGAGCTCCTACAATGAGCAGTTCTTC. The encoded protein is CAISELQRGSSYNEQFF.